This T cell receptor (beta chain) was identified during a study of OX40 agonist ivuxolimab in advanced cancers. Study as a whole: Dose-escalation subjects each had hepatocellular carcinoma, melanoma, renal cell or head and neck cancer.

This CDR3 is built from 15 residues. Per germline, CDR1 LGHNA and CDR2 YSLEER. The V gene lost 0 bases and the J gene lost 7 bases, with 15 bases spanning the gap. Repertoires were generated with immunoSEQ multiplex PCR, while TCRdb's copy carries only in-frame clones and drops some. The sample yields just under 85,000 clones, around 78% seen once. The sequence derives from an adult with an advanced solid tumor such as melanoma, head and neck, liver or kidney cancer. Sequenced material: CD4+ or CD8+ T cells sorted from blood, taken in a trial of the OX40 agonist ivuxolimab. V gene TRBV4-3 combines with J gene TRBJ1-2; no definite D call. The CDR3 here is CASSQDLPSSRGYTF. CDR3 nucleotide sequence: TGCGCCAGCAGCCAAGATCTCCCCTCCAGCCGTGGCTACACCTTC.